These T cell receptor beta chains were read from a single sample in a study of T cell repertoires in ileal Crohn's disease. Only in-frame clones appear in the TCRdb table, and some are missing; sequencing was by immunoSEQ multiplex PCR. The repertoire holds about 7,400 clones, with around four fifths as singletons. Sequenced input: ileal tissue. These TCRs come from an adult with Crohn's disease. Each CDR3 is given without its conserved first and last residue. Fields, in order: V gene, CDR3 length, CDR3 protein.

TRBV4-1,14,ASSQDRWSSTDTQY
TRBV7-9,12,ASSWGLANNEQF
TRBV30,14,AWSVTRTAGGSPLH
TRBV11-1,13,ASSQDGGWNTEAF
TRBV7-9,13,ASSFGGESTDTQY
TRBV15,12,ATSNQLRGQPQH
TRBV5-4,13,ASSHFSGGAYEQY
TRBV30,14,AWSAGRVGSDSPLH
TRBV7-6,11,ASSLVLTGELF
TRBV7-2,10,ASSPDRGTQH
TRBV11-3,13,ASSAWTGGNTEAF
TRBV4-1,13,ASSQPSTGNTEAF
TRBV27,14,ASSTHGSGTRGGYT
TRBV30,13,AWSPARVSTDTQY
TRBV7-2,11,ASGGRAQETQY
TRBV29-1,14,SVEGGVGLSIDEQF
TRBV18,10,ASSRLQGEAF
TRBV28,8,ASEEGIQH
TRBV29-1,11,SVGEGSTDTQY
TRBV27,12,ASRVTSASETQY
TRBV2,12,ASRRLAGNYEQY
TRBV5-1,11,ASKFYRNTEAF
TRBV28,12,ASSFPDRFYGYT
TRBV6-1,13,ASSRTGTGYNEQF
TRBV10-3,12,AISEAQGGYEQY
TRBV18,13,ASSPSGTPGEKLF
TRBV29-1,12,SVGTGGKMETQY
TRBV7-9,13,ASSSRGFSGNTIY